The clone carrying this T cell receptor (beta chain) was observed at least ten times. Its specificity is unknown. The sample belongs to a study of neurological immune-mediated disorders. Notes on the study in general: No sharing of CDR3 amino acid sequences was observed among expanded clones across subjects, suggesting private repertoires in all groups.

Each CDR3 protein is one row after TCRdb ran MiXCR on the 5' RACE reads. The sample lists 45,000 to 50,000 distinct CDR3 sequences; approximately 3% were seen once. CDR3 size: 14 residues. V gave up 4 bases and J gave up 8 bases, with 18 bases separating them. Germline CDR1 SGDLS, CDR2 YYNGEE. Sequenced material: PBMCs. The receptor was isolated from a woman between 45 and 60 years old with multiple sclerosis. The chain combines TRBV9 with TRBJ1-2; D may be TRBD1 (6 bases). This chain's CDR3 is CASSPSAGAYGYTF. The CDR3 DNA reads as TGTGCCAGCAGCCCCAGTGCAGGGGCATACGGCTACACCTTC.